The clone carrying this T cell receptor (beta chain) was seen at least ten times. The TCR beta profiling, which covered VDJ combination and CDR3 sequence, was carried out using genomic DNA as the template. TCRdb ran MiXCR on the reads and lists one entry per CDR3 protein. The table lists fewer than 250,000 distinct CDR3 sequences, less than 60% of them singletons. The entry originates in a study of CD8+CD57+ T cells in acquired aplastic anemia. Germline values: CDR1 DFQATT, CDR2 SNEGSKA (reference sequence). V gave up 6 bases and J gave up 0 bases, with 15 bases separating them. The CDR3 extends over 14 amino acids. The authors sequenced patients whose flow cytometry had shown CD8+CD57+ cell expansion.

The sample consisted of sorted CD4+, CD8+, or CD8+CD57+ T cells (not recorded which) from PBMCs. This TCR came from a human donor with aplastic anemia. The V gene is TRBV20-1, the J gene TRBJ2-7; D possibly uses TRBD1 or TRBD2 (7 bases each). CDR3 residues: CSAQGGGSSYEQYF. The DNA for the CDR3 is TGCAGTGCCCAGGGGGGAGGGAGCTCCTACGAGCAGTACTTC.